The TCR beta chain under discussion was sequenced for a study of cytomegalovirus exposure and HLA in healthy donors. Study findings and constraints: A link between a missense DCLRE1C variant and TCR beta V- and J-gene trimming emerged from a later analysis. Donor immune exposure was known only as CMV serostatus. Presence/absence analyses assumed roughly uniform sequencing depth across donors.

The study ran its PCR with 60 Vbeta and 13 Jbeta primers. Repertoires were generated with immunoSEQ multiplex PCR, while TCRdb's copy carries only in-frame clones and drops some. The table includes 100,000 to 150,000 clones, around 80% detected once. As for this clone: Its antigen is as yet unknown.

There are 12 residues in the CDR3. Per the germline V gene, CDR1 is SGDLS and CDR2 is YYNGEE. V lost 4 bases and J lost 8; bases outside the gene matches: 4. Input material: PBMCs. This TCR was sampled from a man younger than 40 in good health and CMV-seropositive. This chain uses TRBV9 with TRBJ1-1, with TRBD1 matching 8 bases. This CDR3 reads CASSLGTGEAFF. As DNA, the CDR3 is TGTGCCAGCAGCCTTGGGACAGGAGAAGCTTTCTTT.